The 2 T cell receptor beta chains listed next were all sequenced from one sample in a study of control samples from healthy donors and cancer patients. The data were produced by immunoSEQ multiplex PCR, yet TCRdb's version contains in-frame clones alone and is incomplete. The repertoire holds 150,000 to 200,000 clones, with 80% to 90% as singletons. The specimen sequenced was blood. The receptors shown here come from a man younger than 40 in good health.

This clone was counted a few times. This chain uses TRBV4-2 with TRBJ1-5; no definite D call. Trimming shortened V by 2 bases and J by 0 bases, and 17 bases separated the two germline ends. Germline CDR1 reads LGHNA; CDR2 reads YNFKEQ. The CDR3 is 18 residues long. DNA of the CDR3: TGTGCCAGCAGCCAATCGATAATGAAGCACCATAGCAATCAGCCCCAGCATTTT. As protein: CASSQSIMKHHSNQPQHF.

This sequence joins TRBV24-1 and TRBJ2-1; TRBD1 agrees at 9 bases. V was clipped by 4 bases and J by 12 bases; unmatched bases: 6. The germline gives CDR1 KGHDR, CDR2 SFDVKD. The CDR3 runs 13 residues. The CDR3 DNA is TGTGCCACCAGTGACCTGGGACAGGGTGGGCAGTTCTTC. As protein: CATSDLGQGGQFF.